Listed below are T cell receptor beta chains from one sample, sequenced in a study of blood T cell repertoires in COVID-19. Sequencing was performed with immunoSEQ multiplex PCR; in TCRdb, only in-frame clones are kept and a portion is missing. The sample comprises about 87,000 clones, more than 75% of which are singletons, and over 4% rests with the top ten. The material sequenced was peripheral blood. Receptors originate from a man in his forties with acute or convalescent COVID-19. Both conserved end residues are part of each CDR3. D genes are given only for firm matches. Expanded clones get a size class; other rows say once, few or many, or leave the size out.

V gene: TRBV27
J gene: TRBJ1-4
clone size: NA
D gene: NA
CDR3 protein: CASSPPGMREKLFF
CDR3 DNA: TGTGCCAGCAGTCCCCCTGGGATGAGGGAGAAACTGTTTTTT

V gene: TRBV5-4
J gene: TRBJ2-3
clone size: NA
D gene: NA
CDR3 protein: CASTFQGTDTQYF
CDR3 DNA: TGTGCCAGCACATTCCAGGGCACAGATACGCAGTATTTT

V gene: TRBV11-2
J gene: TRBJ2-3
clone size: NA
D gene: TRBD2
CDR3 protein: CASSSPSGASTDTQYF
CDR3 DNA: TGTGCCAGCAGCTCGCCTAGCGGAGCTAGCACAGATACGCAGTATTTT

V gene: TRBV10-3
J gene: TRBJ2-1
clone size: NA
D gene: TRBD2
CDR3 protein: CAISGTSGIDEQFF
CDR3 DNA: TGTGCCATCAGTGGGACTAGCGGAATAGATGAGCAGTTCTTC

V gene: TRBV27
J gene: TRBJ1-6
clone size: NA
D gene: TRBD1
CDR3 protein: CASSLRAGGRGVDSPLHF
CDR3 DNA: TGTGCCAGCAGCCTAAGGGCAGGGGGGCGGGGAGTGGATTCACCCCTCCACTTT

V gene: TRBV7-9
J gene: TRBJ1-3
clone size: NA
D gene: NA
CDR3 protein: CASSLDASSGNTIYF
CDR3 DNA: TGTGCCAGCAGCTTAGATGCCAGCTCTGGAAACACCATATATTTT

V gene: TRBV19
J gene: TRBJ2-5
clone size: NA
D gene: NA
CDR3 protein: CASRSDGGFETQYF
CDR3 DNA: TGTGCCAGTCGTAGTGATGGGGGCTTCGAGACCCAGTACTTC

V gene: TRBV6-5
J gene: TRBJ2-1
clone size: NA
D gene: TRBD2
CDR3 protein: CASSRTSGTYNEQFF
CDR3 DNA: TGTGCCAGCAGTCGGACTAGCGGGACCTACAATGAGCAGTTCTTC

V gene: TRBV18
J gene: TRBJ1-6
clone size: NA
D gene: TRBD1
CDR3 protein: CASSPGQTIDLHF
CDR3 DNA: TGTGCCAGCTCCCCGGGACAGACGATAGACCTCCACTTT

V gene: TRBV6-2/TRBV6-3
J gene: TRBJ1-2
clone size: NA
D gene: TRBD1
CDR3 protein: CASSFPQGAYGYTF
CDR3 DNA: TGTGCCAGCAGTTTCCCACAGGGGGCGTACGGCTACACCTTC

V gene: TRBV19
J gene: TRBJ1-2
clone size: NA
D gene: NA
CDR3 protein: CASSIGRLGYTF
CDR3 DNA: TGTGCCAGTAGTATTGGCAGGCTTGGCTACACCTTC

V gene: TRBV3-1/TRBV3-2
J gene: TRBJ2-5
clone size: NA
D gene: TRBD2
CDR3 protein: CASSSEGLAGTETQYF
CDR3 DNA: TGTGCCAGCAGCTCGGAAGGACTAGCGGGAACAGAGACCCAGTACTTC

V gene: TRBV7-2
J gene: TRBJ2-1
clone size: NA
D gene: TRBD2
CDR3 protein: CASSLGLAGGYDEQFF
CDR3 DNA: TGTGCCAGCAGCTTAGGACTAGCGGGGGGGTACGATGAGCAGTTCTTC

V gene: TRBV4-1
J gene: TRBJ1-1
clone size: NA
D gene: TRBD1
CDR3 protein: CASSQADRENTEAFF
CDR3 DNA: TGCGCCAGCAGCCAGGCAGACAGGGAGAACACTGAAGCTTTCTTT

V gene: TRBV6-2/TRBV6-3
J gene: TRBJ2-7
clone size: NA
D gene: NA
CDR3 protein: CASSYPFGSGQGANEQYF
CDR3 DNA: NA

V gene: TRBV10-3
J gene: TRBJ1-1
clone size: few
D gene: TRBD1
CDR3 protein: CAIRTLSTTGAAFF
CDR3 DNA: TGTGCCATCAGGACTCTCTCTACCACAGGGGCAGCTTTCTTT

V gene: TRBV27
J gene: TRBJ2-3
clone size: NA
D gene: NA
CDR3 protein: CASSRVAGAGTDTQYF
CDR3 DNA: TGTGCCAGCAGTAGGGTCGCGGGGGCCGGCACAGATACGCAGTATTTT

V gene: TRBV18
J gene: TRBJ1-1
clone size: NA
D gene: NA
CDR3 protein: CASSRGGTEAFF
CDR3 DNA: TGTGCCAGCTCACGGGGGGGCACTGAAGCTTTCTTT

V gene: TRBV4-3
J gene: TRBJ1-2
clone size: NA
D gene: NA
CDR3 protein: CASSQDAGYGYTF
CDR3 DNA: TGCGCCAGCAGCCAAGATGCCGGGTACGGCTACACCTTC

V gene: TRBV4-3
J gene: TRBJ2-3
clone size: NA
D gene: TRBD1
CDR3 protein: CASSRRTGGGTDTQYF
CDR3 DNA: TGCGCCAGCAGCCGACGGACAGGGGGCGGCACAGATACGCAGTATTTT

V gene: TRBV18
J gene: TRBJ1-1
clone size: NA
D gene: NA
CDR3 protein: CASSQGVVNTEAFF
CDR3 DNA: TGTGCCAGCTCACAGGGGGTGGTGAACACTGAAGCTTTCTTT

V gene: TRBV27
J gene: TRBJ2-5
clone size: once
D gene: NA
CDR3 protein: CASSPVYQETQYF
CDR3 DNA: TGTGCCAGCAGTCCCGTGTACCAAGAGACCCAGTACTTC

V gene: TRBV7-8
J gene: TRBJ2-1
clone size: NA
D gene: NA
CDR3 protein: CASAPGLNYNEQFF
CDR3 DNA: TGTGCCAGCGCCCCGGGACTCAACTACAATGAGCAGTTCTTC

V gene: TRBV7-9
J gene: TRBJ2-7
clone size: NA
D gene: TRBD2
CDR3 protein: CASSTGGRQSSYEQYF
CDR3 DNA: TGTGCCAGCAGCACGGGGGGACGGCAGAGCTCCTACGAGCAGTACTTC

V gene: TRBV6-2/TRBV6-3
J gene: TRBJ2-1
clone size: once
D gene: TRBD2
CDR3 protein: CASSSASGYNEQFF
CDR3 DNA: TGTGCCAGCAGTTCCGCTAGCGGCTACAATGAGCAGTTCTTC

V gene: TRBV11-1
J gene: TRBJ1-1
clone size: NA
D gene: TRBD1
CDR3 protein: CASSHDRAYTEAFF
CDR3 DNA: TGTGCCAGCAGCCACGACAGGGCCTACACTGAAGCTTTCTTT

V gene: TRBV5-1
J gene: TRBJ2-5
clone size: NA
D gene: TRBD1
CDR3 protein: CASSLGTGQTQYF
CDR3 DNA: TGCGCCAGCAGCTTGGGGACAGGACAGACCCAGTACTTC

V gene: TRBV30
J gene: TRBJ2-2
clone size: NA
D gene: NA
CDR3 protein: CAWSVRGPGELFF
CDR3 DNA: TGTGCCTGGAGTGTACGAGGGCCCGGGGAGCTGTTTTTT

V gene: TRBV11-2
J gene: TRBJ2-3
clone size: NA
D gene: TRBD2
CDR3 protein: CASSFDGGAPDTQYF
CDR3 DNA: TGTGCCAGCAGCTTTGACGGGGGGGCCCCAGATACGCAGTATTTT

V gene: TRBV5-8
J gene: TRBJ1-6
clone size: NA
D gene: NA
CDR3 protein: CASSLEEGGSNSPLHF
CDR3 DNA: TGTGCCAGCAGCTTGGAGGAGGGAGGCAGTAATTCACCCCTCCACTTT

V gene: TRBV9
J gene: TRBJ1-2
clone size: NA
D gene: TRBD1
CDR3 protein: CASSPRQGGNYGYTF
CDR3 DNA: TGTGCCAGCAGCCCGAGACAGGGGGGAAACTATGGCTACACCTTC

V gene: TRBV6-5
J gene: TRBJ2-3
clone size: NA
D gene: TRBD1
CDR3 protein: CASSYRGPEVDTQYF
CDR3 DNA: TGTGCCAGCAGTTACAGGGGGCCCGAGGTGGATACGCAGTATTTT

V gene: TRBV7-2
J gene: TRBJ2-7
clone size: NA
D gene: NA
CDR3 protein: CASSLALAVVNEQYF
CDR3 DNA: TGTGCCAGCAGCTTAGCCCTAGCCGTGGTAAACGAGCAGTACTTC

V gene: TRBV10-3
J gene: TRBJ2-2
clone size: NA
D gene: NA
CDR3 protein: CAISEPWLANTGELFF
CDR3 DNA: TGTGCCATCAGTGAACCCTGGCTAGCGAACACCGGGGAGCTGTTTTTT

V gene: TRBV30
J gene: TRBJ2-1
clone size: NA
D gene: TRBD2
CDR3 protein: CAWREPLLAGGANEQFF
CDR3 DNA: TGTGCCTGGAGGGAACCTCTACTAGCGGGAGGAGCGAATGAGCAGTTCTTC

V gene: TRBV5-1
J gene: TRBJ2-3
clone size: NA
D gene: NA
CDR3 protein: CASSLTGVSTDTQYF
CDR3 DNA: TGCGCCAGCAGCTTGACGGGAGTGAGCACAGATACGCAGTATTTT

V gene: TRBV27
J gene: TRBJ2-5
clone size: NA
D gene: TRBD1
CDR3 protein: CASSTTRTGRETQYF
CDR3 DNA: TGTGCCAGCAGTACTACCCGGACAGGGCGAGAGACCCAGTACTTC

V gene: TRBV30
J gene: TRBJ2-7
clone size: NA
D gene: NA
CDR3 protein: CAWSVQYEQYF
CDR3 DNA: TGTGCCTGGAGTGTACAGTACGAGCAGTACTTC

V gene: TRBV12-5
J gene: TRBJ2-5
clone size: NA
D gene: TRBD2
CDR3 protein: CASGLGTSGGQETQYF
CDR3 DNA: TGTGCTAGTGGTTTGGGGACTAGCGGGGGACAAGAGACCCAGTACTTC

V gene: TRBV5-4
J gene: TRBJ1-2
clone size: NA
D gene: NA
CDR3 protein: CASTQPGTRDGYTF
CDR3 DNA: TGTGCCAGCACCCAGCCCGGGACAAGAGATGGCTACACCTTC

V gene: TRBV24-1
J gene: TRBJ2-1
clone size: NA
D gene: TRBD1
CDR3 protein: CATSDPGTGSSEQFF
CDR3 DNA: TGTGCCACCAGTGATCCCGGGACAGGGTCCAGTGAGCAGTTCTTC

V gene: TRBV4-1
J gene: TRBJ2-7
clone size: NA
D gene: TRBD2
CDR3 protein: CASQPSGTSGREQYF
CDR3 DNA: TGCGCCAGCCAACCGTCCGGGACTAGCGGGAGAGAGCAGTACTTC

V gene: TRBV15
J gene: TRBJ2-3
clone size: once
D gene: NA
CDR3 protein: CATSSPSGGLTSTDTQYF
CDR3 DNA: TGTGCCACCAGCAGCCCTTCAGGGGGACTTACGAGCACAGATACGCAGTATTTT

V gene: TRBV10-2
J gene: TRBJ1-1
clone size: few
D gene: NA
CDR3 protein: CASRGMTVNTEAFF
CDR3 DNA: TGCGCCAGCAGAGGGATGACAGTGAACACTGAAGCTTTCTTT

V gene: TRBV18
J gene: TRBJ2-1
clone size: few
D gene: NA
CDR3 protein: CASSPRTTGEQFF
CDR3 DNA: TGTGCCAGCTCACCAAGGACTACCGGTGAGCAGTTCTTC